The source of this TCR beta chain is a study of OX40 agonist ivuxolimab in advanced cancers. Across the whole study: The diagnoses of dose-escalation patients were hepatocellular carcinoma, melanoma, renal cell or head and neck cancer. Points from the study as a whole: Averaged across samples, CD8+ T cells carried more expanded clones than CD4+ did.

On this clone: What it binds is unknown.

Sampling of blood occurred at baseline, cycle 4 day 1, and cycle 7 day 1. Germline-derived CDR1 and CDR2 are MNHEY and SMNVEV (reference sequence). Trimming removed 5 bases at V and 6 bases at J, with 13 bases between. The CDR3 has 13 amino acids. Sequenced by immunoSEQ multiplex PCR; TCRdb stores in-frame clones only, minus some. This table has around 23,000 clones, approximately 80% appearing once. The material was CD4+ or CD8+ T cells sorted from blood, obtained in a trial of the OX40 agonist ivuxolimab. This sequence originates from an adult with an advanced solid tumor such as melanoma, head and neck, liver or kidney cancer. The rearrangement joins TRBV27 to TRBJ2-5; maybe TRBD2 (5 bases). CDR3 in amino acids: CASSASPGKTQYF. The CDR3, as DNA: TGTGCCAGCAGTGCCTCGCCGGGAAAGACCCAGTACTTC.